This TCR beta chain was identified during a study of shared clonotypes between healthy human individuals. At the level of the study: Each donor's CD8 memory used one plate, CD8 naive two, each CD4 subset three. Notes on the study in general: For sorted subsets, rarefaction showed incomplete sequencing despite large depth.

In germline, CDR1 is KGHSH, CDR2 LQKENI. There are 17 residues in the CDR3. V shed 3 bases, J shed 5 bases, and the junction held 14 bases outside the gene matches. A split of CD4+ cells into CD45RA+ naive and CD45RA-negative memory subsets was performed. As for this clone: As yet, its antigen is unknown.

Approximately 220 ng DNA, around 30,000 T cell genomes, went into each sorted-subset replicate PCR. Profiled with immunoSEQ multiplex PCR; TCRdb holds only in-frame clones, not every one. Altogether about 2.4 million clones are present, roughly 93% being singletons, with the ten largest covering approximately 0.35%. The sequencing input was naive CD4+ T cells from PBMCs. The subset here: CD45RA+ positively selected. This sequence joins TRBV18 and TRBJ1-1; 8 positions match TRBD1. The receptor comes from a young man in good health. Some clones in this sample may be carry-over from other donors' samples. The CDR3 region has the DNA TGTGCCAGCTCACCGGGGAGAAGGGATAACAGGGGGACTGAAGCTTTCTTT. It encodes CASSPGRRDNRGTEAFF.